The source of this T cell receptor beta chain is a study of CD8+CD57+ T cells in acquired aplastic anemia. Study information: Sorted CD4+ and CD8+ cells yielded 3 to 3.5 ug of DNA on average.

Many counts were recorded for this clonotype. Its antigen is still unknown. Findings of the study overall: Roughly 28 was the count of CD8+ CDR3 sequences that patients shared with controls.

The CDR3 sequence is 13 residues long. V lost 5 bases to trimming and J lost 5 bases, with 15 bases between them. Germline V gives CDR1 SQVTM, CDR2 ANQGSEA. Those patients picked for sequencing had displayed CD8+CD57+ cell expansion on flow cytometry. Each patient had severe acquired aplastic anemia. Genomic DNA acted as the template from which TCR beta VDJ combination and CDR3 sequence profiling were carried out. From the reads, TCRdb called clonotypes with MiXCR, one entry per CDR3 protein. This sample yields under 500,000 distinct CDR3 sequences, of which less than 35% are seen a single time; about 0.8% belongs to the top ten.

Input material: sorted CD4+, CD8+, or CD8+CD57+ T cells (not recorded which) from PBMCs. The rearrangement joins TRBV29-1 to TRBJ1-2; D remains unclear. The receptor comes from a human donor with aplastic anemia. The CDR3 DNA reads TGCAGCGTTTCCCGGGGAAGTACGTATGGCTACACCTTC. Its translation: CSVSRGSTYGYTF.